The 19 T cell receptor beta chains below were found in one sample sequenced in a study of OX40 agonist ivuxolimab in advanced cancers. Profiling relied on immunoSEQ multiplex PCR, and the TCRdb table lists in-frame clones only, not all of them. The sample holds some 77,000 clones, around 90% seen once. The sample was CD4+ or CD8+ T cells sorted from blood, taken in a trial of the OX40 agonist ivuxolimab. These TCRs come from an adult with an advanced solid tumor such as melanoma, head and neck, liver or kidney cancer.

The rearrangement uses TRBV12-5 and TRBJ2-3; 9 bases are shared with TRBD1. This CDR3 comprises 19 residues. Germline trimming cut 6 bases from V and 1 base from J; bases unmatched to any gene: 17. Per germline, CDR1 LGHNT and CDR2 FRNRAP. CDR3 coding DNA: TGTGCTAGTGGCCGGGACAGGGCTGGGGGTACGGTCCGCACAGATACGCAGTATTTT. Translating gives CASGRDRAGGTVRTDTQYF.

This chain uses TRBV5-5 with TRBJ1-1; D unclear. V lost 4 bases to trimming and J lost 7 bases, with 2 bases between them. Germline V gene lookup returns CDR1 SGHKS and CDR2 YYEKEE (reference sequence). The CDR3 runs 9 residues. CDR3 sequence reads: CASSVEAFF. CDR3 in DNA: TGTGCCAGCAGCGTTGAAGCTTTCTTT.

V gene TRBV5-1 combines with J gene TRBJ2-2, with D perhaps matching TRBD1 (5 bases). Germline V CDR1 and CDR2: SGHRS, YFSETQ. The CDR3 runs to 16 residues. V was cut by 1 base and J by 4 bases, with 14 bases left in between. In DNA form, the CDR3 reads TGCGCCAGCAGCTTGCTGGGGCTACAATCCACCGGGGAGCTGTTTTTT. Its translation: CASSLLGLQSTGELFF.

The count of this clone is one. The chain links TRBV10-2 to TRBJ2-3, with D maybe TRBD2 (7 bases). The V end was cut by 4 bases, the J end by 10 bases, with 21 bases between. This CDR3 comprises 15 residues. CDR1 and CDR2 (germline): WSHSY, SAAADI. The CDR3 sequence is CASSGGLVVGGAQYF. CDR3 DNA sequence: TGCGCCAGCAGTGGTGGCCTCGTGGTAGGGGGGGCGCAGTATTTT.

The rearrangement joins TRBV18 to TRBJ1-3; D gene uncertain. The ends were cut back, 2 bases at V and 1 base at J, with 12 bases in the middle. CDR3 length: 16 amino acids. Germline V gene sequence: CDR1 KGHSH, CDR2 LQKENI. The CDR3 region has the DNA TGTGCCAGCTCACCAACGGACGTTGTTTCTGGAAACACCATATATTTT. Translating gives CASSPTDVVSGNTIYF. Supplemented by reference TRBV18 and TRBJ1-3, the full variable domain reads NAGVMQNPRHLVRRRGQEARLRCSPMKGHSHVYWYRQLPEEGLKFMVYLQKENIIDESGMPKERFSAEFPKEGPSILRIQQVVRGDSAAYFCASSPTDVVSGNTIYFGEGSWLTVV.

This clone was counted a few times. Within the sample, other DNA sequences also encode this same CDR3. The chain links TRBV4-2 to TRBJ1-1; D is undetermined. Trimming shortened V by 0 bases and J by 0 bases, and 11 bases separated the two germline ends. The germline gives CDR1 LGHNA, CDR2 YNFKEQ. CDR3 length: 16 amino acids. CDR3 in amino acids: CASSQEVRGVNTEAFF. CDR3 nucleotide sequence: TGTGCCAGCAGCCAAGAGGTCCGCGGAGTGAACACTGAAGCTTTCTTT.

The chain recombines TRBV19 with TRBJ1-2; 9 bases agree with TRBD1. In germline, CDR1 is LNHDA, CDR2 SQIVND (reference sequence). CDR3 length: 12 amino acids. V lost 10 bases and J lost 5; bases outside the gene matches: 5. CDR3 sequence: CAIRTGAYGYTF. The CDR3, as DNA: TGTGCCATTAGGACAGGGGCATATGGCTACACCTTC. Full variable domain (remainder filled in from reference TRBV19 and TRBJ1-2): DGGITQSPKYLFRKEGQNVTLSCEQNLNHDAMYWYRQDPGQGLRLIYYSQIVNDFQKGDIAEGYSVSREKKESFPLTVTSAQKNPTAFYLCAIRTGAYGYTFGSGTRLTVV.

The chain joins TRBV7-2 to TRBJ2-3; D possibly corresponds to TRBD1 (6 bases). V dropped 4 bases and J dropped 7 bases, with 15 bases sitting between them. This CDR3 is 14 amino acids long. Germline V gene lookup returns CDR1 SGHTA and CDR2 FQGNSA. CDR3 DNA sequence: TGTGCCAGCAGCTCGACCTCAGGGGTAAATACGCAGTATTTT. Protein sequence: CASSSTSGVNTQYF.

V gene TRBV4-1 combines with J gene TRBJ1-5; D is uncertain. The CDR3 extends over 14 amino acids. V lost 2 bases to trimming and J lost 0 bases, with 5 bases between them. Germline-derived CDR1 and CDR2 are MGHRA and YSYEKL. The chain's CDR3 is CASSQLYSNQPQHF. DNA for the CDR3: TGCGCCAGCAGCCAACTATATAGCAATCAGCCCCAGCATTTT.

The V gene is TRBV7-9, the J gene TRBJ2-5; D possibly matches TRBD1 or TRBD2 (5 bases each). The CDR3 extends over 14 amino acids. V was shortened by 4 bases and J by 9 bases, with 18 bases between the two germline ends. Germline V gene data show CDR1 as SEHNR and CDR2 as FQNEAQ (reference sequence). CDR3 coding DNA: TGTGCCAGCAGCTCCCAGGGAGCCCAAGGGGCCCAGTACTTC. Its translation is CASSSQGAQGAQYF.

This sequence joins TRBV28 and TRBJ1-1; weak D call: TRBD1 (5 bases). The CDR3 runs 17 residues. Germline V gene sequence: CDR1 MDHEN, CDR2 SYDVKM. V lost 2 bases, J lost 2 bases, and 18 bases lay in between. CDR3: CASSLIARSGGNTEAFF. The DNA for the CDR3 is TGTGCCAGCAGTTTAATCGCCCGAAGCGGGGGAAACACTGAAGCTTTCTTT.

This chain joins TRBV19 and TRBJ1-5; D perhaps matches TRBD1 (5 bases). This CDR3 has 14 amino acids. Germline V gene sequence: CDR1 LNHDA, CDR2 SQIVND (reference sequence). V lost 10 bases and J lost 11, with 24 bases in between. Here the CDR3 reads CATSSGETPWAQHF. As DNA, the CDR3 is TGTGCCACCTCCTCGGGGGAAACCCCCTGGGCCCAGCATTTT.

V usage is TRBV18 and J usage is TRBJ1-2, with unresolved D. Germline loops: CDR1 KGHSH, CDR2 LQKENI. With 2 bases removed from V and 4 bases from J, the gap between germline ends came to 8 bases. The CDR3 is made up of 13 amino acids. In nucleotides, the CDR3 is TGTGCCAGCTCACCAGGGCAGACCTATGGCTACACCTTC. Protein product: CASSPGQTYGYTF.

J is TRBJ1-2 and V is TRBV6-1, with 8 bases lining up with TRBD1. Germline loops: CDR1 MNHNS, CDR2 SASEGT. This CDR3 has 14 amino acids. Trimming at V came to 5 bases and at J to 8 bases, leaving 10 bases not matched to a gene. DNA for the CDR3: TGTGCCAGCAGTAACCCGGACAGGGTGGGGGGCTACACCTTC. Amino acid sequence: CASSNPDRVGGYTF.

This chain uses TRBV5-5 with TRBJ2-5; D not certain. The end of the DNA fits TRBJ2-7 better, so the J call may be wrong. Germline values: CDR1 SGHKS, CDR2 YYEKEE (reference sequence). The CDR3 contains 14 residues. CDR3 amino acids: CASSAIPSSYEQYF. Written as DNA, the CDR3 is TGTGCCAGCAGCGCGATTCCGTCCTCCTACGAGCAGTACTTC.

The sample holds a few counts of this clone. The rearrangement uses TRBV18 and TRBJ2-7; D gene uncertain. Germline V CDR1 and CDR2: KGHSH, LQKENI. Between the trimmed V and J ends, which lost 3 bases and 0 bases, there was a span of 12 bases. The CDR3 spans 15 residues. This CDR3 is CASSPWSQHSYEQYF. CDR3 coding DNA: TGTGCCAGCTCACCTTGGTCACAGCACTCCTACGAGCAGTACTTC.

The V call is TRBV18, the J call TRBJ2-7; D perhaps matches TRBD2 (8 bases). Germline values: CDR1 KGHSH, CDR2 LQKENI. Trimming removed 6 bases at V and 5 bases at J, with 17 bases between. The CDR3 is 14 amino acids. The CDR3 region has the DNA TGTGCCAGCTCCCAAACGGGAGGGGGCAACGAGCAGTACTTC. Translating it yields CASSQTGGGNEQYF.

The sample holds one count of this clone. The rearrangement links TRBV6-5 to TRBJ1-2, with 7 bases fitting TRBD1. The V and J ends lost 6 bases and 5 bases, in that order; junction bases with no gene match: 3. This CDR3 contains 12 residues. Germline assignment: CDR1 MNHEY and CDR2 SVGAGI. CDR3 DNA sequence: TGTGCCAGCAGCCGGGACAGATATGGCTACACCTTC. Amino acids: CASSRDRYGYTF.

This clone appeared once. The chain is built from TRBV28 and TRBJ2-5, with a tentative D call TRBD2 (6 bases). The ends were cut back, 8 bases at V and 4 bases at J, with 20 bases in the middle. The germline V gene encodes CDR1 MDHEN and CDR2 SYDVKM. The CDR3 sequence is 15 residues long. Here the CDR3 DNA reads TGTGCCAGCGTAGGAGCGGCGGTAGCGGCAGAGACCCAGTACTTC. Translating gives CASVGAAVAAETQYF. The full variable domain, rest sourced from reference TRBV28 and TRBJ2-5, is DVKVTQSSRYLVKRTGEKVFLECVQDMDHENMFWYRQDPGLGLRLIYFSYDVKMKEKGDIPEGYSVSREKKERFSLILESASTNQTSMYLCASVGAAVAAETQYFGPGTRLLVL.